The following is a T cell receptor (beta chain) sequence with its context. The same CDR3 also results from other DNA sequences found in this sample. This CDR3 has 15 amino acids. The V gene's germline CDR1 is MDHEN and CDR2 SYDVKM. The J segment lost 1 base and the V segment lost 6 bases, leaving 6 bases of the junction unmatched. The data belong to a study of PD-L1 blockade in urothelial cancer. Study-level background: Analyses were performed on blood at 3 weeks after treatment start (the second dose) and at 6 weeks. Blood samples had a median of 141,255 T cells, tens of thousands of unique TCRs, and clonality roughly 0.08.

Described time point: peripheral blood 6 weeks after treatment start. Templates that were synthetic TCR analogs were spiked into each PCR. Profiling relied on immunoSEQ multiplex PCR, and the TCRdb table lists in-frame clones only, not all of them. The sample has just over 40,000 clones; roughly 84% are singletons. This chain connects TRBV28 to TRBJ1-2; TRBD1 matches 9 bases. The material sequenced was PBMCs, taken around atezolizumab (anti-PD-L1) treatment. This clonotype originated in a man between 65 and 85 years old with urothelial cancer. The CDR3 coding sequence is TGTGCCAGCAGACCCAGGGACAGGGATAACTATGGCTACACCTTC. It encodes CASRPRDRDNYGYTF.